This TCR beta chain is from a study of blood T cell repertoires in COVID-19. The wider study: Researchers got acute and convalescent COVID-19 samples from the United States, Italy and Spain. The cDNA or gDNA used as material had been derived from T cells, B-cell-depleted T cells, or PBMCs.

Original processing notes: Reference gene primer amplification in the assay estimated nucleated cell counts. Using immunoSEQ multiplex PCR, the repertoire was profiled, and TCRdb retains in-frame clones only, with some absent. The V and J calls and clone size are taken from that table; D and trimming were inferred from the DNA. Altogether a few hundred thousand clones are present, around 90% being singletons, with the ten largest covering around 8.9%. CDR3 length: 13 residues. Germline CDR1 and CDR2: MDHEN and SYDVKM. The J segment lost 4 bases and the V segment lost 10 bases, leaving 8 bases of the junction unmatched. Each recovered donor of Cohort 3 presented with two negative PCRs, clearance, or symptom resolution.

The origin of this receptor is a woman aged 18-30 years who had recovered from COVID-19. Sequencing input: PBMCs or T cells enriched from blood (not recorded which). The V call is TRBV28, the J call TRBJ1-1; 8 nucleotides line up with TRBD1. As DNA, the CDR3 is TGTGCCACCCAGCGGACAGGGCTCACTGAAGCTTTCTTT. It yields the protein CATQRTGLTEAFF.